The rows below give T cell receptor beta chains drawn from one sample of a study of blood T cell repertoires in COVID-19. The table came from immunoSEQ multiplex PCR; TCRdb's copy has only in-frame clones and leaves some out. The repertoire holds about 14,000 clones, with about 91% as singletons. Sequencing was performed on peripheral blood. The receptors were gathered from a human donor in a cohort sampled during active COVID-19. Both conserved end residues are part of each CDR3. D genes are given only for firm matches. Clone size is not always given. Where it is, it says once, few, many or a class for expanded clones.

size | J | V | D | DNA | CDR3
NA | TRBJ1-2 | TRBV9 | TRBD1 | TGTGCCAGCAGCGCCCGTCCCGGGACAGGGGAGGGCTACACCTTC | CASSARPGTGEGYTF
NA | TRBJ2-5 | TRBV2 | TRBD1 | TGTGCCAGCAGTCAGAACAGGGGGCGTCAGACCCAGTACTTC | CASSQNRGRQTQYF
NA | TRBJ2-1 | TRBV9 | TRBD2 | TGTGCCAGCAGCGTCGCGGGCGGGAGTTTTAATGAGCAGTTCTTC | CASSVAGGSFNEQFF
NA | TRBJ2-7 | TRBV7-9 | NA | TGTGCCAGCAGCTTAGCCTCCCCCACGGGGGAGCAGTACTTC | CASSLASPTGEQYF
NA | TRBJ1-6 | TRBV30 | NA | TGTGCCTGGAGTGGATACAGGAATTCACCCCTCCACTTT | CAWSGYRNSPLHF
NA | TRBJ2-3 | TRBV18 | NA | TGTGCCAGTCGAAGGACAGGCACAGATACGCAGTATTTT | CASRRTGTDTQYF
NA | TRBJ1-1 | TRBV12-3/TRBV12-4 | NA | TGTGCCAGCACTGAGCAGGGCACTGAAGCTTTCTTT | CASTEQGTEAFF
NA | TRBJ2-3 | TRBV29-1 | NA | TGCAGCGTAGTAACGACAGGCGCCTACACAGATACGCAGTATTTT | CSVVTTGAYTDTQYF
NA | TRBJ2-7 | TRBV5-1 | NA | TGCGCCAGCGCTAAGGAGCGGAACTACGAGCAGTACTTC | CASAKERNYEQYF
NA | TRBJ1-2 | TRBV5-1 | NA | TGCGCCAGCAGCTTGGCTGGGGGCCCATATGGCTACACCTTC | CASSLAGGPYGYTF
few | TRBJ2-7 | TRBV30 | NA | TGTGCCTGGGCGGAAAGGGGAGGGCAGTACTTC | CAWAERGGQYF
NA | TRBJ2-7 | TRBV2 | TRBD2 | TGTGCCAGTAAGCGGGGTGGGGCCTACGAGCAGTACTTC | CASKRGGAYEQYF
NA | TRBJ2-6 | TRBV4-1 | TRBD1 | TGCGCCAGCAGCCAAGATCTCGACAGGGGGCTTCCTGGGGCCAACGTCCTGACTTTC | CASSQDLDRGLPGANVLTF
NA | TRBJ2-1 | TRBV19 | TRBD2 | TGTGCCAGTAGGGGGACTAGCGGGAGAGCCTACAATGAGCAGTTCTTC | CASRGTSGRAYNEQFF
NA | TRBJ1-3 | TRBV3-1/TRBV3-2 | NA | TGTGCCAGCAGCCACCCCCCTTCATCGGGGTTGGCAAACACCATATATTTT | CASSHPPSSGLANTIYF
NA | TRBJ2-1 | TRBV6-2/TRBV6-3 | TRBD2 | TGTGCCAGCAGTTACTCTTCCGGGAGGGCCTACAATGAGCAGTTCTTC | CASSYSSGRAYNEQFF
NA | TRBJ2-2 | TRBV10-2 | TRBD1 | TGCGCCAGCAGGGGGGCGAAGGACAGGGGCACCGGGGAGCTGTTTTTT | CASRGAKDRGTGELFF
NA | TRBJ2-7 | TRBV12-3/TRBV12-4 | NA | TGTGCCAGCAGTTTAGTACAGAACTACGAGCAGTACTTC | CASSLVQNYEQYF
NA | TRBJ1-4 | TRBV15 | NA | TGTGCCACCAGCAGGACAGTATCAGACAATGAAAAACTGTTTTTT | CATSRTVSDNEKLFF
NA | TRBJ2-2 | TRBV2 | NA | TGTGCCAGCAATATAGCGATGAACACCGGGGAGCTGTTTTTT | CASNIAMNTGELFF
once | TRBJ2-1 | TRBV3-1/TRBV3-2 | TRBD1 | TGTGCCAGCAGGTCGAATGTCTTGGGGACAGGGCACTACAATGAGCAGTTCTTC | CASRSNVLGTGHYNEQFF
few | TRBJ2-2 | TRBV10-2 | TRBD2 | TGCGCCAGCAGAGGTAGCGGGAAGGACACCGGGGAGCTGTTTTTT | CASRGSGKDTGELFF
once | TRBJ2-5 | TRBV23-1 | NA | TGCGCCAGCAGTCATTGGGTCGGCAGGGGCTTCCAAGGGACCCAGTACTTC | CASSHWVGRGFQGTQYF
NA | TRBJ2-3 | TRBV5-1 | TRBD2 | TGCGCCAGCAGAAACCGGGTAGCGGGAGCCCTGGGAGATACGCAGTATTTT | CASRNRVAGALGDTQYF
NA | TRBJ2-2 | TRBV7-9 | TRBD2 | TGTGCCAGCAGCTCCCCCCGGGTACTAGCGGACACCGGGGAGCTGTTTTTT | CASSSPRVLADTGELFF
NA | TRBJ2-7 | TRBV5-3 | NA | TGTGCCAGAAGGTCCGGACTAGAGCAGTACTTC | CARRSGLEQYF
NA | TRBJ2-7 | TRBV6-5 | TRBD1 | TGTGCCAGCAACCACGGGACAGGGAGCGGCGAGCAGTACTTC | CASNHGTGSGEQYF